The 14 T cell receptor beta chains listed next were all sequenced from one sample in a study of immune cell composition in non-small cell lung cancer (dated by TCRdb to the late 2010s). Library preparation was by the immunoSEQ multiplex PCR assay. The source is immuneACCESS, and TCRdb retained only in-frame sequences with V and J called. Part of the clones is not carried over; for the studies checked, unresolved V genes explain less than half of this, and the remainder is unexplained. This sample has roughly 5,000 clones in its table, and around three quarters of those were observed once. Together, the top ten hold 10% to 13% of the sample. Sequenced: lung tumor tissue. The receptor set was obtained from a human donor with non-small cell lung cancer.

The chain is built from TRBV12-5 and TRBJ2-1, with 8 positions matching TRBD2. Germline assignment: CDR1 LGHNT and CDR2 FRNRAP. V dropped 6 bases and J dropped 7; count of bases not matched to a gene: 8. This CDR3 contains 14 residues. The CDR3 spells CASGAGTRMNEQFF. In DNA form, the CDR3 reads TGTGCTAGTGGGGCCGGGACTAGAATGAATGAGCAGTTCTTC.

The chain uses TRBV7-9 and TRBJ1-5; 10 bases align to TRBD1. Germline assignment: CDR1 SEHNR and CDR2 FQNEAQ (reference sequence). J lost 7 bases, V lost 5 bases, and 5 bases had no gene match. The CDR3 contains 14 residues. In DNA, the CDR3 is TGTGCCAGCAGCCGGACAGGGGGTGAGCAGCCCCAGCATTTT. The encoded protein is CASSRTGGEQPQHF.

The chain has TRBV5-5 and TRBJ1-2; D remains unclear. This CDR3 has 14 residues. In germline, CDR1 is SGHKS, CDR2 YYEKEE (reference sequence). The V gene lost 0 bases and the J gene lost 6 bases, with 12 bases spanning the gap. CDR3 residues: CASSLGAGVDGYTF. CDR3 coding DNA: TGTGCCAGCAGCTTGGGTGCGGGAGTGGATGGCTACACCTTC.

This clone was detected only once. V gene TRBV28 combines with J gene TRBJ1-2; 7 bases map to TRBD1. The CDR3 length is 15 residues. Germline-derived CDR1 and CDR2 are MDHEN and SYDVKM. V dropped 6 bases and J dropped 5; count of bases not matched to a gene: 12. The CDR3 DNA reads TGTGCCAGCAGAAACCCGGGACAGCTGGCGTATGGCTACACCTTC. Amino acid sequence: CASRNPGQLAYGYTF.

This chain uses TRBV19 with TRBJ2-7; 11 nucleotides align to TRBD2. Germline V gene lookup returns CDR1 LNHDA and CDR2 SQIVND (reference sequence). Trimming took 4 bases from V and 2 from J; bases not matched to a gene: 10. This CDR3 has 17 residues. As DNA, the CDR3 is TGTGCCAGTAGTACGGAAGTGACTAGCGGGGTAGCCTACGAGCAGTACTTC. This translates into CASSTEVTSGVAYEQYF.

In its sample, this clone was seen a few times. The V gene is TRBV5-4, the J gene TRBJ1-3; no clear D gene. V was cut by 2 bases and J by 0 bases, with 6 bases left in between. The CDR3 loop spans 14 amino acids. Germline CDR1 and CDR2: SGHNT and YYREEE (reference sequence). The CDR3 nucleotides read TGTGCCAGCAGCTTTCCGGGCTCTGGAAACACCATATATTTT. Its translation: CASSFPGSGNTIYF.

V and J are TRBV19 and TRBJ2-2, with 12 positions matching TRBD1. CDR3 size: 19 residues. The germline V gene has CDR1 LNHDA and CDR2 SQIVND (reference sequence). V shed 7 bases, J shed 0 bases, and the junction held 12 bases outside the gene matches. The CDR3 loop is CASTPRGGTGGSNTGELFF. Here the CDR3 DNA reads TGTGCCAGTACCCCTAGGGGCGGGACAGGGGGCTCGAACACCGGGGAGCTGTTTTTT.

The chain employs TRBV18 and TRBJ2-2; D not resolved. V lost 0 bases and J lost 4, with 3 bases in between. This CDR3 has 13 residues. Germline CDR1 is KGHSH and CDR2 is LQKENI. The CDR3 protein is CASSPPSTGELFF. The DNA of the CDR3 is TGTGCCAGCTCACCACCCAGCACCGGGGAGCTGTTTTTT.

V gene TRBV4-2 combines with J gene TRBJ2-1; D might be TRBD2 (6 bases). Germline CDR1 and CDR2: LGHNA and YNFKEQ. The CDR3 has 16 amino acids. Trimming pared 1 base from V and 7 bases from J, leaving 17 bases between. CDR3 sequence (DNA): TGTGCCAGCAGCCAAGTGGGGACTCCCGGTTGGAATGAGCAGTTCTTC. It yields the protein CASSQVGTPGWNEQFF.

This rearrangement joins TRBV9 to TRBJ2-1; D uncertain. CDR3 length equals 15 residues. The ends were cut back, 3 bases at V and 9 bases at J, with 19 bases in the middle. Germline V gene data show CDR1 as SGDLS and CDR2 as YYNGEE. CDR3 nucleotide sequence: TGTGCCAGCAGCGCCGGGTTCCCCCCCTTTGGTGAGCAGTTCTTC. Its translation: CASSAGFPPFGEQFF.

CDR3: CASRPGQASNQPQHF. CDR3 nucleotide sequence: TGTGCCAGCAGACCGGGACAGGCTAGCAATCAGCCCCAGCATTTT. The chain is built from TRBV27 and TRBJ1-5, with 8 bases identical to TRBD1. This CDR3 region has 15 residues. CDR1 MNHEY and CDR2 SMNVEV come from the germline V gene (reference sequence). With V trimmed by 6 bases and J by 0 bases, 4 bases remained unmatched.

The rearrangement joins TRBV19 to TRBJ2-7, with D possibly matching TRBD1 (6 bases). This CDR3 spans 13 amino acids. Per the germline V gene, CDR1 is LNHDA and CDR2 is SQIVND (reference sequence). V was cut by 6 bases and J by 3 bases, with 12 bases left in between. The CDR3 protein is CASSRQELYEQYF. The CDR3 region has the DNA TGTGCCAGTAGCCGACAGGAACTCTACGAGCAGTACTTC. The full variable domain, in which reference TRBV19 and TRBJ2-7 provide the parts outside the CDR3, is DGGITQSPKYLFRKEGQNVTLSCEQNLNHDAMYWYRQDPGQGLRLIYYSQIVNDFQKGDIAEGYSVSREKKESFPLTVTSAQKNPTAFYLCASSRQELYEQYFGPGTRLTVT.

J is TRBJ1-4 and V is TRBV7-9, with 9 bases matching TRBD1. Per the germline V gene, CDR1 is SEHNR and CDR2 is FQNEAQ (reference sequence). V gave up 4 bases and J gave up 8 bases; unmatched junction bases: 11. This CDR3 is built from 16 residues. CDR3 sequence: CASSSTTQGAYEKLFF. CDR3 DNA: TGTGCCAGCAGCTCAACGACACAGGGGGCTTACGAAAAACTGTTTTTT.

V usage is TRBV6-5 and J usage is TRBJ1-3; tentative D call: TRBD1 (5 bases). Germline CDR1 MNHEY, CDR2 SVGAGI. Trimming removed 4 bases from V and 2 bases from J, with 6 bases in between. CDR3 size: 13 residues. The CDR3 sequence is CASSSGTGNTIYF. CDR3 DNA sequence: TGTGCCAGCAGTTCAGGGACTGGAAACACCATATATTTT.